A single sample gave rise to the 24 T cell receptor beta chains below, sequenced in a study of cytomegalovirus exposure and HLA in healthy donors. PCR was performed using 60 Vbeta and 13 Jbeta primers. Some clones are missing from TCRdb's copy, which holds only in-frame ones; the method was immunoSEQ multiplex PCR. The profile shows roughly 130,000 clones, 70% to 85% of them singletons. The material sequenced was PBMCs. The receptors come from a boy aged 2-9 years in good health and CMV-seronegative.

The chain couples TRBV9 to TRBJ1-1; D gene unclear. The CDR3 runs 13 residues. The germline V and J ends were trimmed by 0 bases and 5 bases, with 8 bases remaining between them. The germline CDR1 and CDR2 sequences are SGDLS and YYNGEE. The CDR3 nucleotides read TGTGCCAGCAGCGTAGGTCAGCGGACTGAAGCTTTCTTT. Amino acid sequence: CASSVGQRTEAFF.

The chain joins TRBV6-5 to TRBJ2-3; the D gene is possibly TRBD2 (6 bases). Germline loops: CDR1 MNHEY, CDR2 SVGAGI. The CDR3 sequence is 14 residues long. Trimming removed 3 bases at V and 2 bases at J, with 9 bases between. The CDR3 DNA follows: TGTGCCAGCAGTTATCGGGACTCCACAGATACGCAGTATTTT. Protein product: CASSYRDSTDTQYF.

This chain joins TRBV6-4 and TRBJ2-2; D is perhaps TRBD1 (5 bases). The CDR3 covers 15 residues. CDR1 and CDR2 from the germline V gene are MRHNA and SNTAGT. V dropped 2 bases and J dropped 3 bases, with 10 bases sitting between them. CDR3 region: CASSDGAGHTGELFF. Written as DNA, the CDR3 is TGTGCCAGCAGTGACGGGGCAGGGCACACCGGGGAGCTGTTTTTT.

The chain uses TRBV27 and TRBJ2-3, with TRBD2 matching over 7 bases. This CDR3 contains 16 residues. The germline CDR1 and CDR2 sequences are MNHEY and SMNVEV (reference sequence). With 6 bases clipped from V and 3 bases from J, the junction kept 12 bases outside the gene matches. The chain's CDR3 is CASRLGGVVGTDTQYF. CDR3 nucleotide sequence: TGTGCCAGCAGGCTGGGGGGGGTAGTTGGAACAGATACGCAGTATTTT.

The CDR3 here is CASRRELAGGGDTQYF. CDR3 sequence (DNA): TGTGCCAGCAGACGAGAACTAGCGGGGGGGGGCGATACGCAGTATTTT. The chain recombines TRBV5-4 with TRBJ2-3; 13 bases map to TRBD2. J was trimmed by 6 bases and V by 5 bases; bases with no gene match: 9. Germline V gives CDR1 SGHNT, CDR2 YYREEE (reference sequence). The CDR3 has 16 amino acids.

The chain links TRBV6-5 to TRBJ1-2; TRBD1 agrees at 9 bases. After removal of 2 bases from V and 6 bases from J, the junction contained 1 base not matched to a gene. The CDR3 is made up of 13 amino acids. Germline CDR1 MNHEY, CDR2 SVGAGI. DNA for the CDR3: TGTGCCAGCAGTTACAGGGACAGGGATGGCTACACCTTC. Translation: CASSYRDRDGYTF.

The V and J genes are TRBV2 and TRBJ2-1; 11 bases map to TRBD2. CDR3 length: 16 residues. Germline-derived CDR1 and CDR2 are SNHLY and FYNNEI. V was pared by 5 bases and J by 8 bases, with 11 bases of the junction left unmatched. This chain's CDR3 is CASSLLAGGPWDEQFF. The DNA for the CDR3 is TGTGCCAGCAGTCTGCTAGCGGGAGGCCCCTGGGATGAGCAGTTCTTC.

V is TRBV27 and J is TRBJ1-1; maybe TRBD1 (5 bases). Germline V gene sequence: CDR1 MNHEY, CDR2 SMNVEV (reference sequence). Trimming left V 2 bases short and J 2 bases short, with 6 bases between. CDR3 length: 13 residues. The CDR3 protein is CASSLDRNTEAFF. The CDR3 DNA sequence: TGTGCCAGCAGTTTAGACAGAAACACTGAAGCTTTCTTT.

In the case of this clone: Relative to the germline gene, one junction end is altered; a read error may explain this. In DNA, the CDR3 is TGTTCCAGCAGCTTTGGTGGGAGACCGTTCGGGGGCAATCAGCCCCAGCATTTT. The encoded protein is CSSSFGGRPFGGNQPQHF. The J gene is TRBJ1-5, the V gene TRBV7-9; D unresolved. This CDR3 comprises 18 residues. Germline loops: CDR1 SEHNR, CDR2 FQNEAQ (reference sequence). The entire variable domain, with the rest obtained from reference TRBV7-9 and TRBJ1-5, is as follows: DTGVSQNPRHKITKRGQNVTFRCDPISEHNRLYWYRQTLGQGPEFLTYFQNEAQLEKSRLLSDRFSAERPKGSFSTLEIQRTEQGDSAMYLCSSSFGGRPFGGNQPQHFGDGTRLSIL.

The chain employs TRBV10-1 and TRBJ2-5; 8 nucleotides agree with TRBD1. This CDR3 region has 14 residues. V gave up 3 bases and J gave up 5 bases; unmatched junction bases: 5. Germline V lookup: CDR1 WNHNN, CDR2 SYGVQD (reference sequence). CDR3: CASSEGRGQETQYF. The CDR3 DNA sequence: TGCGCCAGCAGTGAAGGCAGGGGGCAGGAGACCCAGTACTTC.

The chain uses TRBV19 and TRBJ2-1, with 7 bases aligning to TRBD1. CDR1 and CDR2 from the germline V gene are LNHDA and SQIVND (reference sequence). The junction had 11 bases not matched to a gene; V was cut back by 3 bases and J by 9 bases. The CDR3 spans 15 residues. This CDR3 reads CASSIPRGLQGEQFF. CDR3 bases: TGTGCCAGTAGTATCCCGAGGGGGCTGCAGGGTGAGCAGTTCTTC. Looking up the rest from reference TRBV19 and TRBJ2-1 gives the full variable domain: DGGITQSPKYLFRKEGQNVTLSCEQNLNHDAMYWYRQDPGQGLRLIYYSQIVNDFQKGDIAEGYSVSREKKESFPLTVTSAQKNPTAFYLCASSIPRGLQGEQFFGPGTRLTVL.

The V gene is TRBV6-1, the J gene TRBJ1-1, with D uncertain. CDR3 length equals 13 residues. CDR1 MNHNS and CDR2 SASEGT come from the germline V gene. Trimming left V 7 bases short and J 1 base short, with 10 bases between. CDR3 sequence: CASNWRENTEAFF. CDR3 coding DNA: TGTGCCAGCAATTGGCGGGAGAACACTGAAGCTTTCTTT.

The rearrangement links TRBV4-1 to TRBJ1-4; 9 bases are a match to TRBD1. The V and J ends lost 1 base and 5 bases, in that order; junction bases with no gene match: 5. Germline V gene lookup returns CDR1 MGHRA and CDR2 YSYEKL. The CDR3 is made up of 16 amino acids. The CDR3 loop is CASSQGTGTGNEKLFF. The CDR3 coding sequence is TGCGCCAGCAGCCAAGGAACCGGGACAGGGAATGAAAAACTGTTTTTT.

The CDR3 sequence: CASRRGEGTYGYTF. In nucleotides, the CDR3 is TGCGCCAGCAGGCGGGGGGAGGGGACCTATGGCTACACCTTC. The rearrangement links TRBV5-1 to TRBJ1-2; weak D call: TRBD1 (5 bases). The CDR3 contains 14 residues. The V end was cut by 5 bases, the J end by 4 bases, with 15 bases between. The germline V gene has CDR1 SGHRS and CDR2 YFSETQ.

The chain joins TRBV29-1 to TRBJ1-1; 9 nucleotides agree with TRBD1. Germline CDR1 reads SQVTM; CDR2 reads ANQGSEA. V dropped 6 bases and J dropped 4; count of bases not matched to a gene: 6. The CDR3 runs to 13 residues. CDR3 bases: TGCAGCGTCGACCAGACAGGGGGCACTGAAGCTTTCTTT. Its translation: CSVDQTGGTEAFF.

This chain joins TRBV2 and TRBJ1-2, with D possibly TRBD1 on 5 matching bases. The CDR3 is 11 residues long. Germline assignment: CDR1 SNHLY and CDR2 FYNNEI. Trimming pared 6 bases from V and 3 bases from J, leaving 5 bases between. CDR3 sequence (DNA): TGTGCCAGCAGAGGGGACTATGGCTACACCTTC. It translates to CASRGDYGYTF.

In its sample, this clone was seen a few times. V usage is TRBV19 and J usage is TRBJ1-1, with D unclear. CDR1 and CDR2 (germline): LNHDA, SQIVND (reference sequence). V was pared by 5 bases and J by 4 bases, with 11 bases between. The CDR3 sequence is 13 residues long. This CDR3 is CASSLSEATEAFF. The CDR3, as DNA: TGTGCCAGTAGTCTCTCCGAGGCCACTGAAGCTTTCTTT.

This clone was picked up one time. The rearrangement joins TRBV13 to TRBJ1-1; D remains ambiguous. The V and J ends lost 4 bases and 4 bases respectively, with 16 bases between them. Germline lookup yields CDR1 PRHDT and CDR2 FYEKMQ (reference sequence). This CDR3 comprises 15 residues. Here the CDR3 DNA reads TGTGCCAGCAGCTCTTTATCCCACCTCGGCACTGAAGCTTTCTTT. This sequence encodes CASSSLSHLGTEAFF.

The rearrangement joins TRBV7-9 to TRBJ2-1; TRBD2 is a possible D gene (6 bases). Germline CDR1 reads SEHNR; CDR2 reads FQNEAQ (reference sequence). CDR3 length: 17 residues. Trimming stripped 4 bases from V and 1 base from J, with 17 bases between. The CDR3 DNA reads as TGTGCCAGCAGCTCCTCCGTGAGACTAGGTTCCTACAATGAGCAGTTCTTC. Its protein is CASSSSVRLGSYNEQFF.

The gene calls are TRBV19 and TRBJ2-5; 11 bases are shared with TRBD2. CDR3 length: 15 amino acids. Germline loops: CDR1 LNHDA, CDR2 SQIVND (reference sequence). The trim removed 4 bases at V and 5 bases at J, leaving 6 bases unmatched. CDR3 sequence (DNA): TGTGCCAGTAGTACCACTCCTAGCGGGAGGGAGACCCAGTACTTC. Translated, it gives CASSTTPSGRETQYF. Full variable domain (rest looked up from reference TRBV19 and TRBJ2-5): DGGITQSPKYLFRKEGQNVTLSCEQNLNHDAMYWYRQDPGQGLRLIYYSQIVNDFQKGDIAEGYSVSREKKESFPLTVTSAQKNPTAFYLCASSTTPSGRETQYFGPGTRLLVL.

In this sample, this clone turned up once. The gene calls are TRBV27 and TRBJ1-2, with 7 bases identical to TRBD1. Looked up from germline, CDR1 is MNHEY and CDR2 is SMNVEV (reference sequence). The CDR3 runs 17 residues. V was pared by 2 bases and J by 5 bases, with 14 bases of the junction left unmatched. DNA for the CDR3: TGTGCCAGCAGTTTAAGTTATGAGACAGGGAGGTGGTATGGCTACACCTTC. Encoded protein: CASSLSYETGRWYGYTF.

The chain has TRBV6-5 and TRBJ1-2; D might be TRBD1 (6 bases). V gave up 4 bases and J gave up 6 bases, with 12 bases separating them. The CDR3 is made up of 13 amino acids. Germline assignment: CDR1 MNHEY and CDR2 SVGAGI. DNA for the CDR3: TGTGCCAGCAGTTCACAGGGTTTTCATGGCTACACCTTC. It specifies CASSSQGFHGYTF.

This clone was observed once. CDR3 loop: CASSHSRGASTDTQYF. The CDR3 coding sequence is TGCGCCAGCAGCCACTCCAGGGGGGCTAGCACAGATACGCAGTATTTT. J is TRBJ2-3 and V is TRBV4-1; weak D call: TRBD1 (7 bases). The V end was cut by 3 bases, the J end by 0 bases, with 13 bases between. The CDR3 totals 16 residues. Germline V gives CDR1 MGHRA, CDR2 YSYEKL.

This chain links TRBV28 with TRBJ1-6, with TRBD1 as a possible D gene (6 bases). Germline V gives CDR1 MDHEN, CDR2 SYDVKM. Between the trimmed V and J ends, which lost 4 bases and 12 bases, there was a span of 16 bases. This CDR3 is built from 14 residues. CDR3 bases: TGTGCCAGCAGTTCCCGACAGGTATTCCGACCCCTCCACTTT. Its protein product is CASSSRQVFRPLHF. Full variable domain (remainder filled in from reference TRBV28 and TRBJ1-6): DVKVTQSSRYLVKRTGEKVFLECVQDMDHENMFWYRQDPGLGLRLIYFSYDVKMKEKGDIPEGYSVSREKKERFSLILESASTNQTSMYLCASSSRQVFRPLHFGNGTRLTVT.